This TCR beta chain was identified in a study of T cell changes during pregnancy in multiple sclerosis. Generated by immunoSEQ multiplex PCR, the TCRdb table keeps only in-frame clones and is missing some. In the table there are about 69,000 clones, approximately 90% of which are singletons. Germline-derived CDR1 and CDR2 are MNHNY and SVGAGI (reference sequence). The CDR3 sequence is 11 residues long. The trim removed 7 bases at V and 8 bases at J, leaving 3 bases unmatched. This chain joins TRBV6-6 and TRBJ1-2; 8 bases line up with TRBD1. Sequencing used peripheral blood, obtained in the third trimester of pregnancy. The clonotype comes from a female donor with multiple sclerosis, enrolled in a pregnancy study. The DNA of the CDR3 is TGTGCCAGCAAACAGGGGGAGGGCTACACCTTC. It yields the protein CASKQGEGYTF.